Following are 14 T cell receptor beta chains from one sample sequenced in a study of tumor and adjacent non-tumor tissue in lung cancer. This sample's RNA came from whole unsorted tissue. The normal lung tissue was taken more than 3 cm from the tumor edge. The library came from three nested PCR rounds adapted from ARM-PCR protocols. TCRdb re-called the multiplex PCR reads with MiXCR, one entry per CDR3 protein. The sample contains roughly 75,000 distinct CDR3 sequences, roughly 70% of which appear only once. The sample was distant non-tumor lung tissue. These receptors all come from a woman aged 45-60 years with non-small cell lung cancer.

The table lists this clonotype with many counts. V usage is TRBV20-1 and J usage is TRBJ2-7, with 7 bases matching TRBD1. CDR1 is DFQATT, CDR2 SNEGSKA, per germline (reference sequence). The CDR3 length is 14 residues. The junction had 5 bases not matched to a gene; V was cut back by 2 bases and J by 1 base. The CDR3 DNA sequence: TGCAGTGCTAGACCGACAGGGACATCCTACGAGCAGTACTTC. Amino acids: CSARPTGTSYEQYF.

Turning to this clonotype: Lacking the conserved final phenylalanine or tryptophan, this CDR3 likely reflects a read error. V gene TRBV11-1 combines with J gene TRBJ2-3; 8 bases align to TRBD1. The CDR3 has 17 residues. From germline, CDR1 is SGHAT and CDR2 FQDESV (reference sequence). The CDR3 coding sequence is TGTGCCAGCAGCTCAAATAAGGGACAGGTATACACAGATATGCAGTATTCT. It yields the protein CASSSNKGQVYTDMQYS.

At least ten counts were recorded for this clonotype. The rearrangement links TRBV28 to TRBJ1-1; no reliable D call. Germline CDR1 reads MDHEN; CDR2 reads SYDVKM. The V end was cut by 1 base, the J end by 3 bases, with 9 bases between. There are 14 residues in the CDR3. The CDR3 sequence is CASSLSFRHTEAFF. CDR3 sequence (DNA): TGTGCCAGCAGTTTATCCTTCCGACACACTGAAGCTTTCTTT.

The J gene is TRBJ2-3, the V gene TRBV6-1, with 11 bases aligning to TRBD2. V lost 7 bases, J lost 5 bases, and 5 bases stayed unmatched. Germline CDR1 reads MNHNS; CDR2 reads SASEGT. This CDR3 spans 14 amino acids. This CDR3 is CASTGTSGRDTQYF. The CDR3 DNA sequence: TGTGCCAGCACTGGGACTAGCGGAAGAGATACGCAGTATTTT.

As for this clonotype: A much larger clonotype is one base distant, so this may be a read error. The chain recombines TRBV20-1 with TRBJ2-1, with D tentatively TRBD2 (5 bases). Germline CDR1 is DFQATT and CDR2 is SNEGSKA (reference sequence). The V gene lost 0 bases and the J gene lost 4 bases, with 19 bases spanning the gap. The CDR3 is made up of 17 amino acids. The CDR3 DNA follows: TGCAGTGCTAGAGATCTCATTGAGGGCACCGATTACAATGAGCAGTTCTTC. The encoded protein is CSARDLIEGTDYNEQFF.

Concerning this clonotype: One end of the junction varies from germline; a read error may be responsible. The J gene is TRBJ2-7, the V gene TRBV20-1, with 7 bases matching TRBD2. Per the germline V gene, CDR1 is DFQATT and CDR2 is SNEGSKA (reference sequence). This CDR3 is built from 14 residues. The CDR3 DNA sequence: TGCAGTGCTCTCATTAGCGGGCGCTTCTACGAGCAGTATTTC. Amino acids: CSALISGRFYEQYF.

A word on this clonotype: One end of the junction varies from germline; a read error may be responsible. J is TRBJ2-3 and V is TRBV6-2 or TRBV6-3, with TRBD2 as a possible D gene (5 bases). Germline loops: CDR1 MNHEY, CDR2 SVGEGT. This CDR3 is 16 amino acids long. The CDR3 is CASSYPRGIGVDTRYF. The DNA for the CDR3 is TGTGCCAGCAGTTACCCTCGAGGGATAGGAGTAGATACGCGGTATTTT.

With respect to this clonotype: A read error may account for a junction end that differs from germline. J is TRBJ1-2 and V is TRBV7-9; D perhaps matches TRBD1 (6 bases). CDR1 and CDR2 from the germline V gene are SEHNR and FQNEAQ (reference sequence). The CDR3 covers 13 residues. The CDR3 reads CVSRARGGGGYTF. CDR3 DNA: TGTGTCAGCAGGGCCCGCGGAGGGGGAGGCTACACCTTC. The full variable domain, completed using reference TRBV7-9 and TRBJ1-2, is DTGVSQNPRHKITKRGQNVTFRCDPISEHNRLYWYRQTLGQGPEFLTYFQNEAQLEKSRLLSDRFSAERPKGSFSTLEIQRTEQGDSAMYLCVSRARGGGGYTFGSGTRLTVV.

To note about this clonotype: A junction end diverges from the germline sequence, so it may reflect a read error. The chain has TRBV19 and TRBJ2-5, with D perhaps TRBD2 (6 bases). The germline gives CDR1 LNHDA, CDR2 SQIVND (reference sequence). The CDR3 is 14 residues long. The CDR3 nucleotides read TGTGTCAGTGGTGCGGGACCCGGAGGGGAAACCCAATACTTC. Its translation is CVSGAGPGGETQYF.

The rearrangement links TRBV20-1 to TRBJ2-6; D gene unclear. The CDR3 consists of 17 residues. V was pared by 6 bases and J by 5 bases, with 23 bases between. Looked up from germline, CDR1 is DFQATT and CDR2 is SNEGSKA (reference sequence). CDR3 DNA: TGCAGTGCGGCAATCCACGGCGGTTTCTATTGGGCCAACGTCCTGACTTTC. Translated, it gives CSAAIHGGFYWANVLTF.

J is TRBJ1-2 and V is TRBV4-2, with D maybe TRBD1 (6 bases). V was shortened by 7 bases and J by 5 bases, with 11 bases between the two germline ends. Looked up from germline, CDR1 is LGHNA and CDR2 is YNFKEQ. The CDR3 spans 12 residues. The CDR3 protein is CASTYRDYGYTF. The CDR3 DNA follows: TGTGCCAGCACCTACAGGGATTATGGCTACACCTTC.

The CDR3 sequence: CASSSRLVGRIYEQFF. CDR3 bases: TGTGCCAGCAGTTCAAGACTAGTGGGAAGAATCTATGAGCAGTTCTTC. J is TRBJ2-1 and V is TRBV28, with a tentative D call TRBD2 (6 bases). V lost 4 bases, J lost 8 bases, and 21 bases lay in between. The CDR3 consists of 16 residues. The V gene's germline CDR1 is MDHEN and CDR2 SYDVKM.

Points on this clonotype: The CDR3 does not end in the conserved phenylalanine or tryptophan, so this is likely a read error. J is TRBJ1-5 and V is TRBV12-3 or TRBV12-4; D call uncertain. The CDR3 spans 13 residues. V was cut by 7 bases and J by 0 bases, with 7 bases left in between. The CDR3: CASTQRSNQPQHS. CDR3 in DNA: TGTGCCAGCACCCAGCGTAGCAATCAGCCCCAGCATTCT.

As regards this clonotype: At one end, the junction sequence differs from germline, possibly due to a read error. The chain uses TRBV11-2 and TRBJ2-1, with D unresolved. This CDR3 region has 12 residues. The germline V gene has CDR1 SGHAT and CDR2 FQNNGV. CDR3 loop: CVSSSERSSEFF. In DNA, the CDR3 is TGTGTCAGCAGCTCAGAGAGGAGTTCGGAGTTCTTC.